This T cell receptor beta chain was sequenced during a study of CD8 T cells in Susac syndrome. Study-level results: The CD4+ T cell repertoires in Susac syndrome did not show any clonal expansion.

An amount of RNA that ranged from roughly 0.45 to 1 ug was reverse transcribed with random hexamers. In TCRdb, the immunoSEQ multiplex PCR reads were re-called with MiXCR into one record per CDR3 protein. The data contain 77,000 or so distinct CDR3 sequences, approximately 94% of them singletons. Sequencing of TCR beta was undertaken in CD8+ and CD4+ T cells derived from blood. Negative isolation yielded CD8+ and CD4+ T cells; FACS enriched TEMRA cells. This clonotype was detected only once. Its antigen is as yet unknown. The CDR3 is 12 amino acids. Trimming removed 3 bases from V and 0 bases from J, with 6 bases in between. Germline CDR1 is DFQATT and CDR2 is SNEGSKA (reference sequence).

V and J are TRBV20-1 and TRBJ2-7, with D possibly TRBD2 on 6 matching bases. Sequencing used CD4+ T cells from PBMCs. The sequence came from a human donor with Susac syndrome. The CDR3 reads CSASGSSYEQYF. CDR3 DNA sequence: TGCAGTGCTAGCGGGAGCTCCTACGAGCAGTACTTC.